This T cell receptor beta chain was identified during a study of cytomegalovirus exposure and HLA in healthy donors. Overall study results and limits: At a 0.05 false discovery rate, a later analysis found approximately 17,000 TCR beta sequences to be associated with HLA alleles.

Donors were ostensibly healthy at sampling, although undocumented immune exposures were probable. Details on this clone: Its antigen remains unidentified.

Both 60 Vbeta primers and 13 Jbeta primers went into the PCR. Repertoires were generated with immunoSEQ multiplex PCR, while TCRdb's copy carries only in-frame clones and drops some. This sample's table reports approximately 70,000 clones. The sequence was collected from a woman younger than 45 in good health and CMV-seronegative. Sequencing was performed on PBMCs.

CDR3 residues: CASSQGQGVHNEQFF. The CDR3 DNA is TGTGCCAGCAGCCAAGGACAGGGGGTCCACAATGAGCAGTTCTTC. This chain joins TRBV14 and TRBJ2-1; 9 bases line up with TRBD1. Germline CDR1 reads SGHDN; CDR2 reads FVKESK. V was clipped by 1 base and J by 5 bases; unmatched bases: 3. This CDR3 is built from 15 residues.